The clone carrying this T cell receptor beta chain occurred a few times. The sample originates from a study of T-cell reconstitution after alpha-beta-depleted transplantation in children. Trimming took off 9 bases at V and 5 bases at J, with 17 bases between the two ends. The CDR3 sequence is 13 residues long. Germline V gene data show CDR1 as ENHRY and CDR2 as SYGVKD. Unique molecular identifiers were incorporated during preparation of the TCRbeta library. MiXCR was run by TCRdb on the PCR reads, yielding one entry per CDR3 protein. The sample gives about 230,000 distinct CDR3 sequences, roughly 9% of which show up once; around 6% is in the top ten.

This chain uses TRBV10-3 with TRBJ2-7, with D uncertain. Sequenced material: PBMCs from the stem cell graft donor, taken from the stem cell graft. This TCR was sampled from a human donor who donated a stem cell graft to a child with acute lymphoblastic leukemia. In DNA form, the CDR3 reads TGTGCCATAAGACCCGAGACGGTGGACGAGCAGTACTTC. This translates into CAIRPETVDEQYF.